The TCR beta chain under discussion was sequenced for a study of cytomegalovirus exposure and HLA in healthy donors. Overall study findings and caveats: There were around 160 TCR beta chains listed as cytomegalovirus-associated.

The donors were healthy bone marrow donors. This clone was counted a few times. Its target is not known. Vbeta (60) and Jbeta (13) primers were used in the PCR. Method: immunoSEQ multiplex PCR; TCRdb's copy keeps in-frame clones and lacks some. The sample lists some 150,000 clones, more than 9.5% occurring once. Trimming removed 11 bases from V and 5 bases from J, with 11 bases in between. The CDR3 loop spans 11 amino acids. The germline V gene encodes CDR1 SEHNR and CDR2 FQNEAQ (reference sequence). The sequenced sample was PBMCs. V is TRBV7-9 and J is TRBJ2-3; D is unresolved. This clonotype originated in a man aged 50 or older in good health and CMV-seronegative. The CDR3 spells CAGEAKDTQYF. The CDR3 DNA reads TGTGCCGGCGAGGCCAAAGATACGCAGTATTTT.